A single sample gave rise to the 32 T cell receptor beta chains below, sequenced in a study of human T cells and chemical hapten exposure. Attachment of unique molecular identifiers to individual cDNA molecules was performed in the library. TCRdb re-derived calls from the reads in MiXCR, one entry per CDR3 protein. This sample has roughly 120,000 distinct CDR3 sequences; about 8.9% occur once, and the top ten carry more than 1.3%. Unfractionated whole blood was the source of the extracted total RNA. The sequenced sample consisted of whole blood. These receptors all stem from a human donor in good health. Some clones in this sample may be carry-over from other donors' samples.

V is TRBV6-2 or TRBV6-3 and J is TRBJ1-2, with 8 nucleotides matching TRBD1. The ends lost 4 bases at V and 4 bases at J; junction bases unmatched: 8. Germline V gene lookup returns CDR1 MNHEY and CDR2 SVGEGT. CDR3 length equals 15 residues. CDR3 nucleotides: TGTGCCAGCAGTTGGACCGGGACAGGCGGCTATGGCTACACCTTC. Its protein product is CASSWTGTGGYGYTF.

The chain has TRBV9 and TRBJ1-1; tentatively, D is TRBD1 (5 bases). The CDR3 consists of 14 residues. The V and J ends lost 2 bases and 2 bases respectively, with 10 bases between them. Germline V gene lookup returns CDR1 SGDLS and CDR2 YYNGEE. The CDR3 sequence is CASSVGPANTEAFF. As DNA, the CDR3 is TGTGCCAGCAGCGTGGGGCCGGCAAACACTGAAGCTTTCTTT.

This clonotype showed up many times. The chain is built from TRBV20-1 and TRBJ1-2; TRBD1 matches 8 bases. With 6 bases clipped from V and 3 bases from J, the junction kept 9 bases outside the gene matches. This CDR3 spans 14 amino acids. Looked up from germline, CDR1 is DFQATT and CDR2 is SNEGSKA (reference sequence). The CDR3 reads CSAEPQGADYGYTF. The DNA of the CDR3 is TGCAGTGCGGAACCGCAGGGGGCGGACTATGGCTACACCTTC.

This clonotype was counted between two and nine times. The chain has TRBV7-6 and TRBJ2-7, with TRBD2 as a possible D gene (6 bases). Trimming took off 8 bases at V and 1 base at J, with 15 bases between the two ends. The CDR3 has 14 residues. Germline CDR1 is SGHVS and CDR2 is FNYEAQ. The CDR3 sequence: CASASLAGSYEQYF. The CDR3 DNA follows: TGTGCCAGCGCCTCTCTGGCGGGATCCTACGAGCAGTACTTC. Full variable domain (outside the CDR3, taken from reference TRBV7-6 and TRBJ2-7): GAGVSQSPRYKVTKRGQDVALRCDPISGHVSLYWYRQALGQGPEFLTYFNYEAQQDKSGLPNDRFSAERPEGSISTLTIQRTEQRDSAMYRCASASLAGSYEQYFGPGTRLTVT.

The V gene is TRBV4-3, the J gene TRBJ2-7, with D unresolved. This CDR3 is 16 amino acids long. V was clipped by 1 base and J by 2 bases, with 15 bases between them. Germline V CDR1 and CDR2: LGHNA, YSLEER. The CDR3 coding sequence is TGCGCCAGCAGCCAAGGCACGAGCAGTGGGCCCTACGAGCAGTACTTC. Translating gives CASSQGTSSGPYEQYF.

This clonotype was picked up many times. DNA of the CDR3: TGTGCCAGCAGTTTGACAGTCAATGAGCAGTTCTTC. It yields the protein CASSLTVNEQFF. The chain uses TRBV7-9 and TRBJ2-1, with TRBD1 as a possible D gene (5 bases). Germline CDR1 SEHNR, CDR2 FQNEAQ (reference sequence). The CDR3 is 12 residues long. The germline V and J ends were trimmed by 6 bases and 6 bases, with 9 bases remaining between them.

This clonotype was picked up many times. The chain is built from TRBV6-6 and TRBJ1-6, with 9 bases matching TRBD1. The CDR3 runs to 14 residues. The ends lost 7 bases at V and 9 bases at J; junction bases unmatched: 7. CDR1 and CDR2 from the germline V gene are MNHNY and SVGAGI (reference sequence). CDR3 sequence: CASNTGTGLSPLHF. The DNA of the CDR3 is TGTGCCAGCAATACCGGGACAGGGCTTTCACCCCTCCACTTT.

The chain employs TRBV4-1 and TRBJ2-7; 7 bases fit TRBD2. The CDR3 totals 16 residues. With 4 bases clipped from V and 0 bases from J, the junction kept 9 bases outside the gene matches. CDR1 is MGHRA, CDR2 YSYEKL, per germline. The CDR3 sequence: CASSRLAVESSYEQYF. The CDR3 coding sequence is TGCGCCAGCAGCCGGCTAGCGGTAGAAAGCTCCTACGAGCAGTACTTC.

CDR3 DNA sequence: TGTGCCAGCAGTGCACAGGGTACCACCGGGGAGCTGTTTTTT. It codes for CASSAQGTTGELFF. The chain recombines TRBV2 with TRBJ2-2, with D possibly being TRBD1 (6 bases). There are 14 residues in the CDR3. Trimming cost V 4 bases and J 4 bases, with 10 bases left between them. Germline V gives CDR1 SNHLY, CDR2 FYNNEI.

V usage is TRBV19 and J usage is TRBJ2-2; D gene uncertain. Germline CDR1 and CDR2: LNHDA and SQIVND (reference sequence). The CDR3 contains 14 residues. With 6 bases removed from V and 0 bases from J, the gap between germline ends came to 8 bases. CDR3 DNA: TGTGCCAGTAGACCCGACGCGAACACCGGGGAGCTGTTTTTT. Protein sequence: CASRPDANTGELFF.

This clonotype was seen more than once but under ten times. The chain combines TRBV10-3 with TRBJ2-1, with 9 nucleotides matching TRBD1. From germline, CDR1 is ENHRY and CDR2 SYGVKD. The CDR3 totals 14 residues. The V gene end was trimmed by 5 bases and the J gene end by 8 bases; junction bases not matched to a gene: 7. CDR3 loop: CAISPGTGIDEQFF. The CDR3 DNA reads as TGTGCCATCAGTCCCGGGACAGGGATTGATGAGCAGTTCTTC.

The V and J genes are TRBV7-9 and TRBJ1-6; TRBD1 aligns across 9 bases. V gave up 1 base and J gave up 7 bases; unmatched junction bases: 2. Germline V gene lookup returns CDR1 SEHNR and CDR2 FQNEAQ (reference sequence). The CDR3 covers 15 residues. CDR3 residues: CASSLVGTGNSPLHF. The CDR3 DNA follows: TGTGCCAGCAGCTTAGTCGGGACAGGGAATTCACCCCTCCACTTT.

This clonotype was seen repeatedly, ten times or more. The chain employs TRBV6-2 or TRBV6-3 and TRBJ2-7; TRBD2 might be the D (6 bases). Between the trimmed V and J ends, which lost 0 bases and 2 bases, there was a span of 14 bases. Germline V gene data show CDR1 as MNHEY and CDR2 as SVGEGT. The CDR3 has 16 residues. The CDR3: CASSYSSSGVAYEQYF. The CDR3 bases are TGTGCCAGCAGTTACTCGAGTAGCGGCGTCGCCTACGAGCAGTACTTC.

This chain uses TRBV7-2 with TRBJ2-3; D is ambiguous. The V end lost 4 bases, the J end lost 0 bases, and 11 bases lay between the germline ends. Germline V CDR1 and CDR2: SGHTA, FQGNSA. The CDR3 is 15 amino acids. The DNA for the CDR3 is TGTGCCAGCAGCTCCTTATCAGCTAGCACAGATACGCAGTATTTT. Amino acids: CASSSLSASTDTQYF.

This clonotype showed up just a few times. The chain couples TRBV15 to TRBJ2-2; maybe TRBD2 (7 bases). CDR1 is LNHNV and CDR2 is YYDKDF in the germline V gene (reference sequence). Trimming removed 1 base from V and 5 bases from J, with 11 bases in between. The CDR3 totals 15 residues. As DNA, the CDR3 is TGTGCCACCAGCAGAGTGGCGGGGGCAACCGGGGAGCTGTTTTTT. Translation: CATSRVAGATGELFF.

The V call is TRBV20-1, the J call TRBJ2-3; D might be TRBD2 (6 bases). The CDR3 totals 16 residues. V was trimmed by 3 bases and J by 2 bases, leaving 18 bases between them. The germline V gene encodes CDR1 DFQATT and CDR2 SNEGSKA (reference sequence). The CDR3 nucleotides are TGCAGTGCTAGTCCGGGACTTTTAACCTACACAGATACGCAGTATTTT. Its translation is CSASPGLLTYTDTQYF.

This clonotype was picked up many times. DNA for the CDR3: TGTGCTAGTGGTCCACGGGGGACTAGCGGAATCACAGATACGCAGTATTTT. It translates to CASGPRGTSGITDTQYF. V is TRBV12-5 and J is TRBJ2-3; 11 bases are shared with TRBD2. Germline assignment: CDR1 LGHNT and CDR2 FRNRAP. The CDR3 runs to 17 residues. Trimming took 5 bases from V and 2 from J; bases not matched to a gene: 9.

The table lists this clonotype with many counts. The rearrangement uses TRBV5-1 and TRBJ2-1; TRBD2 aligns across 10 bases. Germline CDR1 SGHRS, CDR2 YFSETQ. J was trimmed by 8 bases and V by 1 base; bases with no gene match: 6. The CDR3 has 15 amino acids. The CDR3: CASSLYGTSVDEQFF. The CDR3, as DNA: TGCGCCAGCAGCTTGTACGGGACTAGCGTCGATGAGCAGTTCTTC.

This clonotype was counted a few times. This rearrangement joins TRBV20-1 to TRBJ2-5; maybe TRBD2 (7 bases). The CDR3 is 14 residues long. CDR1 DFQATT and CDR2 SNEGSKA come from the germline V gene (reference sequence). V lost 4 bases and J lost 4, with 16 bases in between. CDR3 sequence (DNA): TGCAGTGCTACTAGGGGGGGAGGTGGAGAGACCCAGTACTTC. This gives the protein CSATRGGGGETQYF.

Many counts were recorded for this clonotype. CDR3: CASSPLAGSSYNEQFF. The CDR3 region has the DNA TGTGCCAGCTCACCACTAGCCGGGAGCTCCTACAATGAGCAGTTCTTC. This chain uses TRBV18 with TRBJ2-1, with a tentative D call TRBD2 (6 bases). Between the trimmed V and J ends, which lost 1 base and 0 bases, there was a span of 10 bases. Germline V gene lookup returns CDR1 KGHSH and CDR2 LQKENI. The CDR3 is 16 amino acids.

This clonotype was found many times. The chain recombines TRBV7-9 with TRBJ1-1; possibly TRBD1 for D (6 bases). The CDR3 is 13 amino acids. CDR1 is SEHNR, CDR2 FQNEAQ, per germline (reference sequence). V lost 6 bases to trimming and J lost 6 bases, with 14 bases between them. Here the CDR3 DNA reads TGTGCCAGCAGTCTCAGGGGAGTAGCTGAAGCTTTCTTT. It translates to CASSLRGVAEAFF.

The CDR3 reads CASSLDPVYEQYF. The CDR3 nucleotides read TGTGCCAGCAGCTTGGACCCCGTCTACGAGCAGTACTTC. The rearrangement uses TRBV5-6 and TRBJ2-7; D is unclear. Trimming pared 0 bases from V and 3 bases from J, leaving 7 bases between. The germline CDR1 and CDR2 sequences are SGHDT and YYEEEE. The CDR3 has 13 residues.

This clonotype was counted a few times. CDR3: CASSTYSYEQYF. CDR3 bases: TGTGCCAGCAGTACGTACTCCTACGAGCAGTACTTC. This chain connects TRBV12-3 or TRBV12-4 to TRBJ2-7, with no clear D. The CDR3 has 12 residues. V dropped 5 bases and J dropped 0 bases, with 5 bases sitting between them.

The CDR3 DNA reads TGTGCCAGCAGCTTCTCAGGGGGACGGTCAGATACGCAGTATTTT. This gives the protein CASSFSGGRSDTQYF. The V and J genes are TRBV7-9 and TRBJ2-3; TRBD1 matches 7 bases. The length of the CDR3 is 15 residues. Trimming removed 3 bases from V and 4 bases from J; junction bases left unmatched: 7. The germline CDR1 and CDR2 sequences are SEHNR and FQNEAQ (reference sequence).

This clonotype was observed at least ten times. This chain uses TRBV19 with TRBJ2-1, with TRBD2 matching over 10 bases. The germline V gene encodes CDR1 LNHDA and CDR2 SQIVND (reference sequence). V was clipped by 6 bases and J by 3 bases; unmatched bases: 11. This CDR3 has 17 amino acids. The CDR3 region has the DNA TGTGCCAGTAGACAAAGGACTATAGCGGGGGGCTACAATGAGCAGTTCTTC. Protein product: CASRQRTIAGGYNEQFF.

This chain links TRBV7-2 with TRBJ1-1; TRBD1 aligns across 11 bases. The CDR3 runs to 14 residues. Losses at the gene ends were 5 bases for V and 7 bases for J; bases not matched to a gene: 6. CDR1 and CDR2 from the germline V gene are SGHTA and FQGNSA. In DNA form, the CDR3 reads TGTGCCAGCAGCAGAGGACAGGGGGCTGTTGAAGCTTTCTTT. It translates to CASSRGQGAVEAFF.

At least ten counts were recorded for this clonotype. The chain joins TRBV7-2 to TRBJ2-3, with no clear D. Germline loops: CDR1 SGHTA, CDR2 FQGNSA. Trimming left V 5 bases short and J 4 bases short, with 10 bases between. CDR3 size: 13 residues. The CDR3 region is CASSPRAADTQYF. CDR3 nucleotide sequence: TGTGCCAGCAGCCCCCGGGCGGCAGATACGCAGTATTTT. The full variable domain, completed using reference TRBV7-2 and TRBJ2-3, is GAGVSQSPSNKVTEKGKDVELRCDPISGHTALYWYRQSLGQGLEFLIYFQGNSAPDKSGLPSDRFSAERTGGSVSTLTIQRTQQEDSAVYLCASSPRAADTQYFGPGTRLTVL.

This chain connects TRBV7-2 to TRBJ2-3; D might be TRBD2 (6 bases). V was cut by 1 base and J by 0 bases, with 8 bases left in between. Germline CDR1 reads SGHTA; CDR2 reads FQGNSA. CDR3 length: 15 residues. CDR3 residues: CASSLVTRSTDTQYF. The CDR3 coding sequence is TGTGCCAGCAGCTTAGTGACTAGAAGCACAGATACGCAGTATTTT.

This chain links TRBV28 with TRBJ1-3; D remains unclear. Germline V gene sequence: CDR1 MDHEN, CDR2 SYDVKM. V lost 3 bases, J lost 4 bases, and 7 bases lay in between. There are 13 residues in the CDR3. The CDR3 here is CASSFGQGNTIYF. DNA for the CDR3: TGTGCCAGCAGTTTCGGCCAGGGAAACACCATATATTTT.

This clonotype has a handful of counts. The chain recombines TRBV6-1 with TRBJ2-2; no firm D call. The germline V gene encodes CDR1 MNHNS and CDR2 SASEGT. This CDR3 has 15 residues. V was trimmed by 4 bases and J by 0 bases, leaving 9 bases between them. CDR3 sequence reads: CASSAISANTGELFF. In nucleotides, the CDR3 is TGTGCCAGCAGTGCGATTTCGGCGAACACCGGGGAGCTGTTTTTT.

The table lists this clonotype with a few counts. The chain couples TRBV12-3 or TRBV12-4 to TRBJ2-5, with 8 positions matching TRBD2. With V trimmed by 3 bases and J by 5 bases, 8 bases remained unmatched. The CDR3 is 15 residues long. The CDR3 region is CASSLSGGSTETQYF. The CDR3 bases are TGTGCCAGCAGTTTGAGCGGGGGTAGTACTGAGACCCAGTACTTC.

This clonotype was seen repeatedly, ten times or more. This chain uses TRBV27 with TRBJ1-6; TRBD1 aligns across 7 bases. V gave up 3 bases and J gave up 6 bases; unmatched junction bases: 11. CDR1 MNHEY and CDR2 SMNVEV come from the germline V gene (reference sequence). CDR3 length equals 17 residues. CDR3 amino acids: CASSFLPPGQRNSPLHF. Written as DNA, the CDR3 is TGTGCCAGCAGTTTCTTGCCCCCGGGACAGCGTAATTCACCCCTCCACTTT.